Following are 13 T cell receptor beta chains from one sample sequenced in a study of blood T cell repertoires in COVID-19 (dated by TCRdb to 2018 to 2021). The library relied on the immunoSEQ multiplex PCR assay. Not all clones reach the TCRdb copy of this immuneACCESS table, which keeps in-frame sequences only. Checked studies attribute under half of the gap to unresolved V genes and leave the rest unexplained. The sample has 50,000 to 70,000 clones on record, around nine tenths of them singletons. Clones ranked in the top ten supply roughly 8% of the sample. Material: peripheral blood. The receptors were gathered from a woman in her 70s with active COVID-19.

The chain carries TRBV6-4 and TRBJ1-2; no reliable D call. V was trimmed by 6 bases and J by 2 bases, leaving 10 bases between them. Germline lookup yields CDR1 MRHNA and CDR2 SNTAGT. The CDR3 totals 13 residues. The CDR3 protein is CASSREPNYGYTF. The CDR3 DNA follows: TGTGCCAGCAGCCGGGAACCAAACTATGGCTACACCTTC.

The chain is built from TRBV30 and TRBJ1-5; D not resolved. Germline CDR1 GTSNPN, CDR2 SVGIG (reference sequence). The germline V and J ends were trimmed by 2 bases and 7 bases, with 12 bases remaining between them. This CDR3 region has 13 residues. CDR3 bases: TGTGCCTGGAGTCGGGTCAGAGGGCAGCCCCAGCATTTT. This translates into CAWSRVRGQPQHF.

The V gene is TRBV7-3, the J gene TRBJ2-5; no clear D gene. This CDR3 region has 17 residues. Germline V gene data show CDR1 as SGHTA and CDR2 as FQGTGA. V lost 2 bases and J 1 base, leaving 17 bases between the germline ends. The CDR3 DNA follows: TGTGCCAGCAGCTTAGCCGGCAGGTGGGCCCCCCAAGAGACCCAGTACTTC. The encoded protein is CASSLAGRWAPQETQYF.

The CDR3 sequence is CASTHRGGMERGSTDTQYF. The CDR3 coding sequence is TGTGCCAGCACCCATAGAGGGGGAATGGAGCGGGGGTCCACAGATACGCAGTATTTT. This chain links TRBV11-3 with TRBJ2-3; 8 nucleotides match TRBD2. This CDR3 comprises 19 residues. V shed 7 bases and J 2 bases; nucleotides not matched to a gene: 20. Germline V gene sequence: CDR1 SGHNT, CDR2 YENEEA.

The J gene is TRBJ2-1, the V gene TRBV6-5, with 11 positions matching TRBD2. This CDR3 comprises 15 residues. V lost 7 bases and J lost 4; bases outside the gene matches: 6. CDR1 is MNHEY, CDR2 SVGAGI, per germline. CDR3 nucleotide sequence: TGTGCCAGCACTAAAGGACTAGCGGGTTACAATGAGCAGTTCTTC. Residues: CASTKGLAGYNEQFF.

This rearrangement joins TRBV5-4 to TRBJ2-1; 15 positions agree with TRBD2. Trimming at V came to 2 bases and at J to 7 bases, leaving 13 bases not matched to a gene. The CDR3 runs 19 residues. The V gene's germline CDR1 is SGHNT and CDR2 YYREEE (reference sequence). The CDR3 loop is CASSLQSGTSGRLGNEQFF. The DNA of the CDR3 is TGTGCCAGCAGCTTACAATCCGGGACTAGCGGGAGGTTGGGGAATGAGCAGTTCTTC.

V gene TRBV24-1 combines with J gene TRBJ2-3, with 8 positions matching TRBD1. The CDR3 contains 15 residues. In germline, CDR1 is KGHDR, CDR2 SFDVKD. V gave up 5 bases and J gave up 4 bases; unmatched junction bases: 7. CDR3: CATSVRTGLADTQYF. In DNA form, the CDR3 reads TGTGCCACCAGTGTCCGGACAGGGTTGGCAGATACGCAGTATTTT.

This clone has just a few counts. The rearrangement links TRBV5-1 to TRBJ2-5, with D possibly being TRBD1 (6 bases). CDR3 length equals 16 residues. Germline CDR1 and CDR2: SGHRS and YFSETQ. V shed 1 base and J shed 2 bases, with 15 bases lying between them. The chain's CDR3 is CASSLYGGTGQETQYF. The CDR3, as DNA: TGCGCCAGCAGCTTGTATGGGGGCACGGGACAAGAGACCCAGTACTTC.

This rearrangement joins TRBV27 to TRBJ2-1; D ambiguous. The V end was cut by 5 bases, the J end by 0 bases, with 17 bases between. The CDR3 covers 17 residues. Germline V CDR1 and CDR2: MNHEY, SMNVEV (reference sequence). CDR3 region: CASSTFLSPGSYNEQFF. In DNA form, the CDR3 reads TGTGCCAGCAGTACCTTCTTGTCTCCCGGCTCCTACAATGAGCAGTTCTTC.

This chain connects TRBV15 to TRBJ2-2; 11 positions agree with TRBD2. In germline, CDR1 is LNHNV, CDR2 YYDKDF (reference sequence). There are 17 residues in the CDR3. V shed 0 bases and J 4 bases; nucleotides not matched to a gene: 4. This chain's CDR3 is CATSREGTSGPTGELFF. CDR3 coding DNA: TGTGCCACCAGCAGAGAGGGGACTAGCGGCCCCACCGGGGAGCTGTTTTTT.

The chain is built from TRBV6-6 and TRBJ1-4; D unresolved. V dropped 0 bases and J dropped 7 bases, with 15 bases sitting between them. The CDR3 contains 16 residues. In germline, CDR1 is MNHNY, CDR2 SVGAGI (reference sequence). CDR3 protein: CASSYSAWSTGEKLFF. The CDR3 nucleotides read TGTGCCAGCAGTTACTCGGCTTGGTCGACTGGTGAAAAACTGTTTTTT.

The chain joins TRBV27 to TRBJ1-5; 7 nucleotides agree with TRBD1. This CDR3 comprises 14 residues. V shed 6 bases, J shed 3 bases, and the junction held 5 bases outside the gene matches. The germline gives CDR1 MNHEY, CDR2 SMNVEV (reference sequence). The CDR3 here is CASRMTGFNQPQHF. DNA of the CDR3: TGTGCCAGCAGGATGACAGGGTTCAATCAGCCCCAGCATTTT.

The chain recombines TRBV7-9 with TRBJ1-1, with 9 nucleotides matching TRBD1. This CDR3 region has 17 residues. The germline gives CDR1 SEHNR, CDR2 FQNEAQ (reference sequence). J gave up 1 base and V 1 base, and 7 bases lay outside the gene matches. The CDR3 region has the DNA TGTGCCAGCAGCTTAGGGACAGGGGAGGGATGGAACACTGAAGCTTTCTTT. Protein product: CASSLGTGEGWNTEAFF.